This T cell receptor (beta chain) was found in a study of spatial heterogeneity in lung cancer. About the research overall: TCR and UMI combinations that were unique each appeared, on average, more than ten times in raw reads.

Trimming stripped 5 bases from V and 0 bases from J, with 9 bases between. The CDR3 has 14 residues. The germline CDR1 and CDR2 sequences are LNHNV and YYDKDF (reference sequence). Indicated time point: blood at routine non-recurrence follow-up after resection. Whole RNA from tumor, nontumor lung or frozen PBMC was sequenced unsorted. Each TCR cDNA molecule bore a unique molecular identifier. TCRdb passed the 5' RACE reads through MiXCR, listing each CDR3 protein once. Of approximately 100,000 distinct CDR3 sequences in the sample, roughly 19% were seen once. Sequencing was performed on PBMCs, taken at follow-up. The sequence came from a male donor with early-stage non-small cell lung cancer. V is TRBV15 and J is TRBJ2-3; D is unresolved. The CDR3 coding sequence is TGTGCCACCAGCTATCATGGGAGCACAGATACGCAGTATTTT. Protein product: CATSYHGSTDTQYF.